This T cell receptor beta chain was identified during a study of blood T cell repertoires in COVID-19. Study-wide context: Sources were T cells, B-cell-depleted T cells, or PBMCs; the material itself was cDNA or gDNA.

In the authors' methods: The authors estimated nucleated cell counts from reference gene primer amplification. Clones were sequenced by immunoSEQ multiplex PCR, and TCRdb holds only the in-frame ones, with some missing. V, J and clone size derive from that table, while D and trimming were established from the DNA sequence. The sample holds roughly 270,000 clones, around 84% seen once. The CDR3 length is 15 residues. Germline lookup yields CDR1 LNHDA and CDR2 SQIVND (reference sequence). Trimming took 6 bases from V and 5 from J; bases not matched to a gene: 7. The sequence came from a woman in her fifties or sixties who had recovered from COVID-19. The genes are TRBV19 and TRBJ2-2; 9 bases match TRBD1. The sequencing sample was made of PBMCs or T cells enriched from blood (not recorded which). The CDR3 reads CASRQQGAGTGELFF. In DNA form, the CDR3 reads TGTGCCAGTAGACAACAGGGGGCTGGGACCGGGGAGCTGTTTTTT.